This T cell receptor (beta chain) was sequenced in a study of cytomegalovirus exposure and HLA in healthy donors (TCRdb year 2017). Describing the broader study: An earlier analysis of roughly 570 of the donors reported approximately 260 Gb of sequence data and 90 million to 120 million unique TCR beta sequences obtained from about 170 million T cells. The genetic ancestry cluster associated with self-reported Caucasian donors included about four fifths of the 350 to 500 genotyped donors. Along with the roughly 700-subject first cohort, a separate validation cohort of some 130 different subjects was used. All discovery cohort repertoires had been generated on a single sequencing platform. The study aimed to test whether cataloging public T cell receptors could reveal signatures of past pathogen exposure. The study profiled the T cell repertoires of under 850 subjects by immunosequencing and related them to cytomegalovirus serostatus. Across under 500 genotyped donors of the cohort, an average of about 240,000 unique TCR beta nucleotide sequences per donor were sequenced, and roughly 20% of those sequences were non-productive. To predict cytomegalovirus infection status, the study brought together high-throughput TCR immunosequencing, statistical association of individual TCRs with disease status, and machine learning. HLA typing included class I and class II loci at four-digit resolution. Rather than drawing on any new phenotypic data, the later analysis identified candidate immune exposures from TCR beta sequences and the way those sequences occurred across donors. An earlier analysis of approximately 580 of the donors used high-throughput TCR beta sequencing to judge whether each TCR beta V gene segment behaved as functional or pseudogenic. The number of typed donors differed by locus: roughly 620-640 for A, B, C, DRB1 and DQB1; approximately 520 for DQA1; around 610 for DPA1; and about 450 for DPB1. An early release covering 500 to 750 HLA-typed donors comprised approximately 290 gigabases of sequencing data and tens of millions of unique TCR sequences. A later genetic analysis took genome-wide SNP genotypes for about 65% of the 666 donors and used that subset as a discovery cohort. Four or five DR-DQ haplotypes were handled as single units for association and clustering because linkage in the cohort was strong. Donor age, sex, ethnicity and CMV serostatus were compiled together with the repertoire data. A later analysis re-examined previously published TCR beta repertoires from more than 600 donors and added high-resolution HLA genotyping to investigate patterns of TCR occurrence.

Study-level results and caveats: Immune exposure information for the cohort was limited to CMV serostatus. Compared with equally common non-associated chains, HLA-associated TCR beta chains in a later analysis were more clonally expanded and had lower generation probabilities. According to a later genetic analysis, donors in an Asian-associated ancestry cluster had fewer N-insertions in productive TCRs than the roughly 700-donor mean. Some 15 rarely observed V segments, including chromosome 9 orphons, were excluded from the earlier analysis of some 590 of the donors because counts were too low. The sequencing pipeline was judged likely to have produced a cluster of highly shared sequence variants as a technical artifact. In this cohort, only TCR beta chains were sequenced, and detectable features were limited by the absence of alpha or paired-chain data. Because HLA typing was unavailable for some donors at each locus, only the typed subset was used in association tests. An earlier analysis of approximately 530 of the donors showed that most TCR beta V segments appeared in productive rearrangements either about 87% or about 30% of the time, which broadly matched IMGT annotations. Cytomegalovirus status was reported to be diagnosed by the classifier with high specificity and sensitivity in both the original and validation cohorts. A later genetic analysis associated a missense DCLRE1C variant with V-gene and J-gene trimming of TCR beta chains, and an independent cohort replicated the association. Across donors, most TCR sequences were observed very rarely, whereas some public TCRs were present in many individuals. In a later analysis, TCR association rates were found to vary across HLA loci, with the most associated TCRs seen for DRB1 alleles and the fewest for HLA-C alleles. Correlated functional status among segregating V segments might reflect linkage disequilibrium, but an unknown experimental factor could not be ruled out. In a later analysis, 16,951 TCR beta sequences were associated with specific HLA alleles at a false discovery rate of 0.05. The study listed 164 TCR beta chains as associated with cytomegalovirus. It was suggested by the authors that the approach could potentially be generalized to other disease states and immunological phenotypes. A later analysis reported that several top co-occurrence clusters appeared linked to parvovirus B19, influenza, CMV and Epstein-Barr virus. When HLA alleles, especially DR and DQ, strongly co-occurred, TCR associations were difficult to assign to individual alleles. A few of the identified cytomegalovirus-associated TCR beta chains were confirmed in vitro to be specific for cytomegalovirus antigens. A further reported finding was that TCR beta sequences accurately predicted the HLA-A and HLA-B alleles for most subjects in the first cohort. Because the 87-base-pair reads could not distinguish some IMGT-functional V segments, including TRBV6-2 and TRBV6-3, those segments were excluded. Roughly uniform sequencing depth across donors was assumed in presence/absence analyses, although this assumption may not hold. In a later analysis, most CMV-associated TCR beta chains were found to appear HLA-restricted, with HLA associations seemingly driven largely by CMV exposure.

V lost 4 bases and J lost 4 bases; the stretch between them is 9 bases long. In the germline V gene, CDR1 corresponds to SGHTS and CDR2 to YDEGEE. From cysteine to phenylalanine, the CDR3 is 13 amino acids long. CDR3 DNA is the only sequence kept; it has 39 bases, read in frame from the first base. The cohort consisted of 650 to 700 healthy bone marrow donors. All cohort members were sampled while nominally healthy, although unrecorded immune exposures were likely present. The donor tested CMV seronegative, placing the donor among the 300 to 400 seronegative members of the cohort. A peripheral blood sample was collected from each donor, and TCR beta sequencing was performed on peripheral blood mononuclear cells. Genomic DNA was extracted from the blood cell samples with the Qiagen DNeasy Blood Extraction Kit. Receptor amplification or capture employed the immunoSEQ multiplex PCR assay. A mixture of 60 forward primers for TCR Vbeta segments and 13 reverse primers for TCR Jbeta segments was used in the multiplex PCR. A multiplex PCR assay on genomic DNA amplified the CDR3 region of rearranged TCR beta genes. The Illumina HiSeq System was used to sequence the amplified TCR beta libraries as 87-base-pair reads. The authors' analysis ran thus. A later analysis counted approximately 84 million unique TCR beta chains across the 500 to 850 repertoires, and roughly 10 million of these chains were shared by at least two donors. Raw reads were error-corrected and collapsed into unique sequences by a nearest-neighbor algorithm in which closely related sequences were merged to remove PCR and sequencing errors. Alignment of CDR3 sequences to IMGT reference sequences was used to assign V, D and J gene segments. For a sequence to be retained, at least a six-nucleotide match to both a V gene segment and a J gene segment was required. Rearrangements were classified as productive when the CDR3 lacked stop codons and remained in frame with V and J, and all other rearrangements were classified as non-productive. CDR3 was defined by IMGT convention, running from the second conserved V-encoded cysteine to the conserved J-encoded phenylalanine. In an earlier analysis of around 600 of the donors, sequences lacking an unambiguous match to a single V gene segment were excluded. An earlier analysis of about 600 of the donors called V segments functional above 56.7% productive rearrangements and segregating when the between-donor standard deviation exceeded 5%. A statistical classification framework was developed to diagnose cytomegalovirus status using the catalog of TCR beta chain sequences. In a later analysis, V and J genes were assigned by comparing TCR nucleotide sequences against IMGT/GENE-DB human TR gene sequences. The TCRdist pipeline was used in a later analysis to assign CDR3 sequences and most-parsimonious VDJ recombination scenarios. In a later analysis, each TCR beta chain was defined by its CDR3 amino acid sequence together with its V-gene family, and reads lacking a unique V-gene family were excluded. As a way to deal with suspected cross-contamination and a sequencing artifact, a later analysis dropped roughly 600 nucleotide sequences that were highly shared and had low generation probability. A later analysis calculated a clonal expansion index for each public chain from normalized within-repertoire ranks of inferred template counts. In a later analysis, generation probabilities were computed with a VDJ recombination model fitted to out-of-frame rearrangements, and the resulting probabilities were checked against IGoR. A later analysis scored TCR-TCR, TCR-HLA and TCR-CMV co-occurrence with hypergeometric tests, applying a repertoire-size bias correction to TCR pairs. A later analysis estimated false discovery rates by permuting HLA or CMV assignments 20 times. In a later analysis, co-occurring TCRs were grouped using DBSCAN, with TCRdist sequence similarity added in when clustering inside HLA-allele-positive subsets. For co-occurrence clustering, repertoires with fewer than 30,000 or more than 120,000 public chains were excluded, along with roughly five repertoires with anomalous nucleotide sharing. The clones in this table, taken by TCRdb from immuneACCESS, are in-frame only. Not every clone is retained; where verified, under half of the shortfall comes from an unresolved V gene, and the cause of the rest is unknown. The V and J calls and clone size were taken over from that table, and D and trimming were inferred from the DNA. The sample contains around 130,000 clones, 78% of them found a single time. In total, the top ten clones hold around 1.5% of the sample.

With regard to this clone: Its recognized antigen is unknown. No much larger clone is present one base from it, and per-base qualities are unavailable.

In this chain, TRBV5-8 is recombined with TRBJ1-3, with the D gene uncertain. The source of this sequence is a woman aged 18-35 years in good health and CMV-seronegative. The specimen sequenced was PBMCs. The CDR3 sequence is CASSPPLGNTIYF. The nucleotides read TGTGCCAGCAGCCCCCCCCTCGGAAACACCATATATTTT.